The 7 T cell receptor beta chains below all came from one sample that was sequenced in a study of T cell responses to AZD1222 COVID-19 vaccine. Clones were read by immunoSEQ multiplex PCR, and TCRdb kept only the in-frame ones, dropping some. The sample holds under 80,000 clones; 65% to 85% are singletons and the top ten take 26%. The input for sequencing was peripheral blood, taken 28 days after the second AZD1222 dose. Receptors were obtained from an adult who received the AZD1222 COVID-19 vaccine.

A few counts support this clone. The chain couples TRBV18 to TRBJ1-2; perhaps TRBD1 as D (5 bases). V lost 0 bases and J 4 bases, leaving 9 bases between the germline ends. The germline gives CDR1 KGHSH, CDR2 LQKENI. This CDR3 spans 14 amino acids. The CDR3 protein is CASSPPTESYGYTF. CDR3 DNA: TGTGCCAGCTCACCACCGACAGAATCCTATGGCTACACCTTC.

V is TRBV5-4 and J is TRBJ1-2; TRBD1 aligns across 8 bases. The V and J ends lost 0 bases and 5 bases, in that order; junction bases with no gene match: 3. Germline CDR1 is SGHNT and CDR2 is YYREEE (reference sequence). This CDR3 is 14 amino acids long. Written as DNA, the CDR3 is TGTGCCAGCAGCTTGGCGGACAGGGCTTATGGCTACACCTTC. Protein product: CASSLADRAYGYTF.

The chain couples TRBV4-2 to TRBJ2-7, with 10 bases identical to TRBD2. The CDR3 totals 18 residues. Per germline, CDR1 LGHNA and CDR2 YNFKEQ. The J segment lost 4 bases and the V segment lost 0 bases, leaving 12 bases of the junction unmatched. The CDR3 is CASSQDALAGERVYEQYF. The CDR3 DNA reads TGTGCCAGCAGCCAAGATGCGCTAGCGGGAGAGAGAGTTTACGAGCAGTACTTC.

J is TRBJ1-5 and V is TRBV28, with 8 bases identical to TRBD1. The CDR3 covers 15 residues. The V gene end was trimmed by 6 bases and the J gene end by 1 base; junction bases not matched to a gene: 5. Germline CDR1 reads MDHEN; CDR2 reads SYDVKM. In DNA, the CDR3 is TGTGCCAGCAGAGACGACAGGGGCAGCAATCAGCCCCAGCATTTT. This sequence encodes CASRDDRGSNQPQHF.

This chain uses TRBV10-3 with TRBJ2-3; D tentatively reads TRBD1 or TRBD2 (5 bases each). CDR1 is ENHRY and CDR2 is SYGVKD in the germline V gene. V was cut by 3 bases and J by 2 bases, with 15 bases left in between. The CDR3 has 16 residues. CDR3 protein: CAISEMGTLSTDTQYF. The CDR3 DNA sequence: TGTGCCATCAGTGAAATGGGGACGTTGTCCACAGATACGCAGTATTTT.

The sample holds one count of this clone. This chain uses TRBV5-1 with TRBJ1-2; weak D call: TRBD1 (5 bases). V shed 0 bases and J shed 0 bases, with 18 bases lying between them. Per the germline V gene, CDR1 is SGHRS and CDR2 is YFSETQ. This CDR3 is built from 18 residues. CDR3 DNA sequence: TGCGCCAGCAGCTTGGCCCGGACAAGAGAAGGGACTAACTATGGCTACACCTTC. It specifies CASSLARTREGTNYGYTF. The variable domain in full, completed from reference TRBV5-1 and TRBJ1-2, reads KAGVTQTPRYLIKTRGQQVTLSCSPISGHRSVSWYQQTPGQGLQFLFEYFSETQRNKGNFPGRFSGRQFSNSRSEMNVSTLELGDSALYLCASSLARTREGTNYGYTFGSGTRLTVV.

The rearrangement links TRBV6-5 to TRBJ1-2; maybe TRBD1 (5 bases). Per germline, CDR1 MNHEY and CDR2 SVGAGI. The CDR3 contains 14 residues. V lost 5 bases and J 4 bases, leaving 14 bases between the germline ends. Here the CDR3 reads CASSPGTYFYGYTF. The CDR3 DNA reads TGTGCCAGCAGTCCAGGGACGTATTTCTATGGCTACACCTTC.